This T cell receptor beta chain was observed in a study of T-cell reconstitution after alpha-beta-depleted transplantation in children. General study results and limits: Alpha-beta T cells present about two months after transplant were reported to originate from several hundred expanded graft clones.

At least ten counts were recorded for this clonotype. What it recognizes is unknown. The CDR3 is 12 residues long. Trimming shortened V by 6 bases and J by 9 bases, and 12 bases separated the two germline ends. In germline, CDR1 is LGHDT, CDR2 YNNKEL (reference sequence). Unique molecular identifiers were used in preparing the TCRbeta library. TCRdb redid the calling of the PCR reads with MiXCR, one entry per CDR3 protein. The table shows 350,000 to 500,000 distinct CDR3 sequences, with 43% occurring only once. Specimen: PBMCs, collected before TCRalphabeta/CD19-depleted stem cell transplant. This TCR derives from a girl aged 2 to 9 with aplastic anemia, due to receive a stem cell transplant. The chain couples TRBV3-1 to TRBJ2-1; D unresolved. CDR3: CASSEKRFEQFF. Written as DNA, the CDR3 is TGTGCCAGCAGTGAGAAACGGTTTGAGCAGTTCTTC.